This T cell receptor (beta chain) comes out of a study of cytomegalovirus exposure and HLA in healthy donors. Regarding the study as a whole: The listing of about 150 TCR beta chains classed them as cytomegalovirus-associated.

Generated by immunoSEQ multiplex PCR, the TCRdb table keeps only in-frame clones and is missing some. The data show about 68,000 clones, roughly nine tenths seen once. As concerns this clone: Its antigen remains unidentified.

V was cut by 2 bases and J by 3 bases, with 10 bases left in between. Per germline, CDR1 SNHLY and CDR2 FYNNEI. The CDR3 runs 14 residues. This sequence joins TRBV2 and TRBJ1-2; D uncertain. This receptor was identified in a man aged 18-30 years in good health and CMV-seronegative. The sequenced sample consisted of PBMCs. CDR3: CASSEWAADYGYTF. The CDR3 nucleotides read TGTGCCAGCAGTGAATGGGCAGCGGACTATGGCTACACCTTC.